This TCR beta chain was identified during a study of blood T cell repertoires in COVID-19. Looking at the study overall: The United States, Italy and Spain provided the acute and convalescent COVID-19 samples. Sample material is recorded as cDNA or gDNA derived from T cells, B-cell-depleted T cells, or PBMCs.

CDR1 is SGHTA and CDR2 is FQGNSA in the germline V gene. J gave up 3 bases and V 5 bases, and 13 bases lay outside the gene matches. This CDR3 is built from 17 residues. This clone has a single count. Methods used by the authors: Cell counts per sample came from amplifying reference gene primers. Assay used: immunoSEQ multiplex PCR; TCRdb lists only in-frame clones, some missing. V, J and clone size are those of that table, while D and trimming were read from the DNA. The sample includes roughly 300,000 clones, 65% to 90% of them seen just once. This sequence originates from a human donor in a cohort sampled during active COVID-19. This sequence joins TRBV7-2 and TRBJ2-1; 7 nucleotides agree with TRBD2. Sequenced: peripheral blood. The CDR3 sequence: CASSPFPRRGFYNEQFF. Written as DNA, the CDR3 is TGTGCCAGCAGCCCCTTCCCTCGGCGGGGGTTCTACAATGAGCAGTTCTTC.